This is a list of T cell receptor beta chains from one sample in a study of Ad26.COV2.S vaccination and SARS-CoV-2 variants. Only in-frame clones appear in the TCRdb table, and some are missing; sequencing was by immunoSEQ multiplex PCR. The sample consists of roughly 680,000 clones, around 89% of them appearing once. Sequencing was performed on peripheral blood, taken in a trial of Ad26.COV2.S vaccine versus placebo. The receptors stem from a person between 18 and 65 years old who received the Ad26.COV2.S COVID-19 vaccine or a placebo. Both conserved end residues are part of each CDR3. A D gene is named only where the DNA matches it firmly.

v_gene,d_gene,j_gene,CDR3aa,CDR3nt
TRBV7-3,TRBD2,TRBJ2-3,CASSLTAGETDTQYF,TGTGCCAGCAGCTTGACAGCGGGGGAAACAGATACGCAGTATTTT
TRBV10-1,-,TRBJ2-1,CASSDTYNEQFF,TGCGCCAGCAGTGACACTTACAATGAGCAGTTCTTC
TRBV5-6,-,TRBJ1-5,CASSSGGLNQPQHF,TGTGCCAGCAGCTCGGGGGGGCTGAATCAGCCCCAGCATTTT
TRBV2,-,TRBJ1-2,CASSEGTAGYTF,TGTGCCAGCAGTGAAGGGACTGCTGGCTACACCTTC
TRBV6-5,TRBD1,TRBJ1-2,CASRAGTGYGYTF,TGTGCCAGCAGAGCCGGGACAGGATATGGCTACACCTTC
TRBV7-8,TRBD2,TRBJ2-1,CASSLNSGGMYNEQFF,TGTGCCAGCAGCTTAAATAGCGGGGGTATGTACAATGAGCAGTTCTTC
TRBV29-1,-,TRBJ2-3,CSVFGTRGPDTQYF,TGCAGCGTATTTGGGACTCGGGGGCCAGATACGCAGTATTTT
TRBV19,TRBD2,TRBJ2-1,CASSIEGLAEQFF,TGTGCCAGTAGTATAGAGGGACTAGCGGAGCAGTTCTTC
TRBV10-3,-,TRBJ2-3,CAIRRGGPDTDTQYF,TGTGCCATCAGGAGGGGAGGACCCGACACAGATACGCAGTATTTT
TRBV7-9,-,TRBJ2-1,CASSSLQEQFF,TGTGCCAGCAGCTCCTTGCAGGAGCAGTTCTTC
TRBV2,-,TRBJ1-4,CASKVKGVWEKLFF,TGTGCCAGCAAGGTCAAGGGGGTTTGGGAAAAACTGTTTTTT
TRBV18,TRBD1,TRBJ2-7,CASSPTGQIKYF,TGTGCCAGCTCACCGACAGGGCAAATTAAGTACTTC
TRBV5-7,TRBD1,TRBJ1-2,CASSANRDRGPKNYGYTF,TGTGCCAGCAGCGCAAACCGGGACAGGGGGCCTAAAAACTATGGCTACACCTTC
TRBV24-1,TRBD1,TRBJ2-3,CATRDRGTDTQYF,TGTGCCACAAGGGACAGGGGTACAGATACGCAGTATTTT